Reported below is one TCR beta chain. This clonotype has ten or more counts. The antigen it recognizes is unknown. No base quality values were provided; no much bigger clone lies one nucleotide off. The donors were under 40 Caucasian individuals from Russia, aged 6 to 90 years, who were systemically healthy. Each donor gave 8 to 10 milliliters of peripheral blood, collected into EDTA-treated Vacutainer tubes. Ficoll-Paque density-gradient centrifugation was used to isolate PBMCs, with at least 7 million obtained per sample. Trizol reagent was used to extract total RNA from the PBMCs, yielding at least 6 micrograms per sample. For every donor, an aliquot of PBMCs went through flow cytometry to measure the percentages of naive CD45RAhigh/CD27high T cells. These data originate in a study of blood T cells in healthy people across ages (dated by TCRdb to 2014 to 2015). For context, the study as a whole: Template switching captured roughly one uniquely barcoded TCR beta cDNA molecule per two T cells in model experiments. Using the same blood draw, the study looked at two additional independent replicas of 1 million unique cDNA reads for two donors, one aged 18 to 29 and the other aged 80 or older. To track age-related changes in TCR beta repertoire diversity, the study relied on deep sequencing normalized with unique cDNA molecular identifiers. Donors were grouped into four age groups: young (average roughly 15 years), middle-aged (roughly 38), aged (around 60) and long-lived (just over 80). To avoid experimental bias, donors of different ages were distributed randomly across sequencing lanes. General conclusions and limits of the study: Estimates of total diversity from one million sequenced T cells were regarded as lower bounds and underestimates. A strong correlation was found between observed TCR beta diversity and the percentage of naive T cells measured by flow cytometry. Observed TCR beta diversity per million T cells fell roughly linearly with age, and a significant reduction was already apparent by age approximately 40. Donor CMV infection status was unknown, potentially confounding age-related changes in expanded clonotypes. The long-lived group showed more naive CD4+ T cells, fewer expanded clones and increased TCR diversity than the aged group, suggesting age selection. Conclusive comparison of naive and antigen-experienced compartments was prevented by the profiling of bulk unsorted PBMCs.

Sequences MNHEY (CDR1) and SMNVEV (CDR2) are obtained from the germline V gene (reference sequence). Cut back by 0 bases and 3 bases, the V and J ends lie 11 bases apart. Its CDR3 holds 15 amino acids, cysteine through phenylalanine. The CDR3 DNA has 45 bases and is translated from base 1. Receptor amplification or capture employed 5' RACE. Sequenced using an Illumina HiSeq 2500. The second PCR ran for about 6 to 11 cycles and used a J-beta primer mix along with a sample-barcoded 5' primer. Each TCR beta cDNA molecule received a unique molecular identifier from a template-switch 5' adaptor carrying 12 random nucleotides. Each sample yielded at least 2.5 million CDR3-containing paired-end reads. First-strand cDNA synthesis was performed from all RNA using the Mint cDNA synthesis kit, with priming by a TRBC-specific oligonucleotide. Following uracil-DNA glycosylase treatment, a first 18-cycle PCR with universal primers M1SS and BC2_uni_R was performed on all cDNA. The authors' pipeline ran thus. Normalization of each sample was performed by random selection of 1 million high-quality reads, each carrying a distinct molecular identifier. Reads sharing molecular identifiers were discarded rather than binned into consensus sequences. MiTCR, run with a Q25 quality threshold and the strictest error-elimination algorithm, handled CDR3 identification, clonotype clustering and error correction. A nonparametric unseen species model using Euler transformation provided a lower-bound estimate of total TCR beta diversity. TCRdb handled the public reads itself, with Q25 trimming in fastp and clone calling in MiXCR, and kept productive beta chains. CDR3 protein duplicates are merged, each entry listing the most common genes and DNA. The V and J calls shown here were made by TCRdb, not taken from the authors' results. In all, the sample holds about 1.6 million distinct CDR3 sequences, and about 31% of those were seen once. The biggest ten clones account for roughly 12% of the sample.

The clonotype was recovered from a woman aged 30 to 39 in good health. Sequenced material: blood. The rearranged chain carries TRBV27 and TRBJ2-5, with TRBD1 as a weak D call on 5 bases. The nucleotides are TGTGCCAGCAGTTTATCCATCGACAGCAAAGAGACCCAGTACTTC. This is translated as CASSLSIDSKETQYF.